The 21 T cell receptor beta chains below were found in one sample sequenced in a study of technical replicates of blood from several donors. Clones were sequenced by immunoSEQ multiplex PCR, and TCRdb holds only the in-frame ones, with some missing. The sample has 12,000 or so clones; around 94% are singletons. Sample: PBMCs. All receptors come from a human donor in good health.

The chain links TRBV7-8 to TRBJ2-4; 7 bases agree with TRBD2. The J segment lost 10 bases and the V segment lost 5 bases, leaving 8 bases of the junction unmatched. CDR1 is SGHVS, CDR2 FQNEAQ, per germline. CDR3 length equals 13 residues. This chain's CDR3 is CASSDGTIEIQYF. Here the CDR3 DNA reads TGTGCCAGCAGCGACGGGACTATCGAGATTCAGTACTTC.

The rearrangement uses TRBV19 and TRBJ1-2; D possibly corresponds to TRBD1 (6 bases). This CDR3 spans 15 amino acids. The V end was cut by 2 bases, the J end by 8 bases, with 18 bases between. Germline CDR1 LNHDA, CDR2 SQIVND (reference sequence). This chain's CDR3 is CASSIFGTGPAGYTF. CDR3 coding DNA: TGTGCCAGTAGTATATTTGGAACAGGGCCTGCGGGCTACACCTTC.

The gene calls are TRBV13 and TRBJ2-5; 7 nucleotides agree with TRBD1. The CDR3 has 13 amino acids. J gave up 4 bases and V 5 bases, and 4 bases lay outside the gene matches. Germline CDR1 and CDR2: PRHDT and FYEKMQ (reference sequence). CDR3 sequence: CASSPPGGETQYF. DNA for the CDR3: TGTGCCAGCAGCCCACCAGGGGGAGAGACCCAGTACTTC.

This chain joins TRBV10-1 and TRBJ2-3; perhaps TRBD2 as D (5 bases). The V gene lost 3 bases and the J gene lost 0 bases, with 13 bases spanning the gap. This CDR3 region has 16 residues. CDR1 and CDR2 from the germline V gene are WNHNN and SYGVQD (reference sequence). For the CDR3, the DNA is TGCGCCAGCAGTGACCGTAGCGAGGTTAGCACAGATACGCAGTATTTT. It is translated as CASSDRSEVSTDTQYF.

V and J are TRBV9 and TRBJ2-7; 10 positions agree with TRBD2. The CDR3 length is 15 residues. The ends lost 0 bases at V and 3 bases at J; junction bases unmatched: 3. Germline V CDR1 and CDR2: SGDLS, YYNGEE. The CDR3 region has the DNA TGTGCCAGCAGCGTAGAAGCTAGCGGGAGCTACGAGCAGTACTTC. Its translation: CASSVEASGSYEQYF.

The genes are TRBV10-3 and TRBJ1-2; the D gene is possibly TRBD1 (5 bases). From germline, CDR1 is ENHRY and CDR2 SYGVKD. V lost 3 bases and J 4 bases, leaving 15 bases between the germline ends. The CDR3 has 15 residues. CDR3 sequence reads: CAISEKGQSFYGYTF. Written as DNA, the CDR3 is TGTGCCATCAGTGAAAAGGGGCAAAGCTTCTATGGCTACACCTTC.

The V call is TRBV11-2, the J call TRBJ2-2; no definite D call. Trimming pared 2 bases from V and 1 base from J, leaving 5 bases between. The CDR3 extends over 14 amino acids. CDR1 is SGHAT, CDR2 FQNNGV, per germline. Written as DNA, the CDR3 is TGTGCCAGCAGCTTATCAGAGAACACCGGGGAGCTGTTTTTT. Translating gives CASSLSENTGELFF.

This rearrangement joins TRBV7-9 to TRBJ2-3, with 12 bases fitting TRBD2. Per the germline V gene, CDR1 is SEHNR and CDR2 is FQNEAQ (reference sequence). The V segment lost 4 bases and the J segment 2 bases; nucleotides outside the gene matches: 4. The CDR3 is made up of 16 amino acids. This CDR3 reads CASSSGLAGPTDTQYF. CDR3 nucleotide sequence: TGTGCCAGCAGCTCGGGACTAGCGGGCCCCACAGATACGCAGTATTTT.

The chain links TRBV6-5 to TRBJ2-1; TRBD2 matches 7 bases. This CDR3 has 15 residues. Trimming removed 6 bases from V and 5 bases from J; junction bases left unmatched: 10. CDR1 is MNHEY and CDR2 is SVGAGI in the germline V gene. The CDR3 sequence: CASSRLGGSHNEQFF. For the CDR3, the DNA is TGTGCCAGCAGCCGACTGGGCGGGAGCCACAATGAGCAGTTCTTC.

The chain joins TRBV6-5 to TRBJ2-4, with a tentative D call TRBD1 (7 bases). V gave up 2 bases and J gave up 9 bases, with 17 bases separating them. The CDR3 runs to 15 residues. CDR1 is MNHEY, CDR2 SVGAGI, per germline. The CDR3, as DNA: TGTGCCAGCAGTTACACACAGGGGTCCGGGGGCATTCAGTACTTC. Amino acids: CASSYTQGSGGIQYF.

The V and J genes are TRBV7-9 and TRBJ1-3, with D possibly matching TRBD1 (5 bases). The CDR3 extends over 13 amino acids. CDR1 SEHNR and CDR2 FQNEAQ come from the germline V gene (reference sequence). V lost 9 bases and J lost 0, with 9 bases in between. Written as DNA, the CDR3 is TGTGCCAGAGGGGATGGCTCTGGAAACACCATATATTTT. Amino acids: CARGDGSGNTIYF.

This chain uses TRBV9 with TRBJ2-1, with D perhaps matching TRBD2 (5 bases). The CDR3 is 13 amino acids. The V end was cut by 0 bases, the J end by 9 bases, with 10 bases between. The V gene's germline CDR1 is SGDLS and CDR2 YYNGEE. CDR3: CASSVAVTSEQFF. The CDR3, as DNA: TGTGCCAGCAGCGTAGCTGTCACTAGTGAGCAGTTCTTC.

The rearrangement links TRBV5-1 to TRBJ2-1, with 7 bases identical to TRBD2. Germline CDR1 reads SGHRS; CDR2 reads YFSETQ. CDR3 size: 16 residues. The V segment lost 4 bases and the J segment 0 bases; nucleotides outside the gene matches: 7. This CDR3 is CASSEPGLPSYNEQFF. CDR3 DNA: TGCGCCAGCAGCGAGCCGGGACTACCCTCCTACAATGAGCAGTTCTTC. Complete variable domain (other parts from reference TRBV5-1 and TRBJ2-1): KAGVTQTPRYLIKTRGQQVTLSCSPISGHRSVSWYQQTPGQGLQFLFEYFSETQRNKGNFPGRFSGRQFSNSRSEMNVSTLELGDSALYLCASSEPGLPSYNEQFFGPGTRLTVL.

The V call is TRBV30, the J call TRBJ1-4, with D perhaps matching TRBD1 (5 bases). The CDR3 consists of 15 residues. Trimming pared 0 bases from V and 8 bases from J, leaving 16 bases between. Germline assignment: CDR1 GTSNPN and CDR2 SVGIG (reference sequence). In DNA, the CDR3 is TGTGCCTGGAGTGTAACGTTTGGGGGAGGGGAAAAACTGTTTTTT. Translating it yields CAWSVTFGGGEKLFF. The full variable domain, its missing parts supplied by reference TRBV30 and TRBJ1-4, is SQTIHQWPATLVQPVGSPLSLECTVEGTSNPNLYWYRQAAGRGLQLLFYSVGIGQISSEVPQNLSASRPQDRQFILSSKKLLLSDSGFYLCAWSVTFGGGEKLFFGSGTQLSVL.

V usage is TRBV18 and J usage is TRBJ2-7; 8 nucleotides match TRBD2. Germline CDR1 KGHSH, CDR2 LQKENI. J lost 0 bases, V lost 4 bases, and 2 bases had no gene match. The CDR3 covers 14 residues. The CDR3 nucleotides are TGTGCCAGCTCACTGGCGGGAGGCTCCTACGAGCAGTACTTC. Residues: CASSLAGGSYEQYF. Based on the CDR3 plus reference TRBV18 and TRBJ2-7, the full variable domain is NAGVMQNPRHLVRRRGQEARLRCSPMKGHSHVYWYRQLPEEGLKFMVYLQKENIIDESGMPKERFSAEFPKEGPSILRIQQVVRGDSAAYFCASSLAGGSYEQYFGPGTRLTVT.

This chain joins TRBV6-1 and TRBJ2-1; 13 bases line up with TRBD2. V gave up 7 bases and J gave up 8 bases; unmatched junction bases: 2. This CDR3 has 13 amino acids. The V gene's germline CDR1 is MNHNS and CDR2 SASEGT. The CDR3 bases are TGTGCCAGCACGACTAGCGGGAGGTATGAGCAGTTCTTC. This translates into CASTTSGRYEQFF.

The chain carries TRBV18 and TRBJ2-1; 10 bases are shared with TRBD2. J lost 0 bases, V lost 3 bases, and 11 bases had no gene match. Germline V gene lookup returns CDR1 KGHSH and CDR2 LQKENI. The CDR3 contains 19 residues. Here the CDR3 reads CASSPRSSGSTSSYNEQFF. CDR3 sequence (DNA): TGTGCCAGCTCACCCCGCTCTAGCGGGAGCACGAGCTCCTACAATGAGCAGTTCTTC.

Here the CDR3 DNA reads TGTGCCAGCAGCCGATCCCTAGCGGGAGGATTCGGTGCGACCCAGTACTTC. Translated: CASSRSLAGGFGATQYF. This chain connects TRBV4-2 to TRBJ2-5; 11 bases align to TRBD2. CDR1 LGHNA and CDR2 YNFKEQ come from the germline V gene. The trim removed 4 bases at V and 7 bases at J, leaving 14 bases unmatched. This CDR3 is built from 17 residues.

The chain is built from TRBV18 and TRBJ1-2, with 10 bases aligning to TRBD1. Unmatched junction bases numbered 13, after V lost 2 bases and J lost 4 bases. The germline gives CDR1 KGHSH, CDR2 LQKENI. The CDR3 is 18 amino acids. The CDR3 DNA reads TGTGCCAGCTCACCATCCTCCGGGACAGGGGCCGAGGTCTATGGCTACACCTTC. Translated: CASSPSSGTGAEVYGYTF.

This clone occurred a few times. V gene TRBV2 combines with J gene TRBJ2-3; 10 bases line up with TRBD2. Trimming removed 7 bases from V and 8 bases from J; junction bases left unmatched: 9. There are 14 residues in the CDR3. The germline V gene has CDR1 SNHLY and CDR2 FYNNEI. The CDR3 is CASTPSGRGGTQYF. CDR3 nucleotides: TGTGCCAGCACCCCTAGCGGGAGAGGAGGTACGCAGTATTTT.

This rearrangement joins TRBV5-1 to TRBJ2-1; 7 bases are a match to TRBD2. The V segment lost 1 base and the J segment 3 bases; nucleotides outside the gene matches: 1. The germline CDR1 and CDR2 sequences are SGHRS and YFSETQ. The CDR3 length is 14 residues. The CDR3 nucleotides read TGCGCCAGCAGCTTGCCGGGAGGCTACAATGAGCAGTTCTTC. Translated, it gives CASSLPGGYNEQFF. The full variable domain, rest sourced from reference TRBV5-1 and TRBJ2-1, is KAGVTQTPRYLIKTRGQQVTLSCSPISGHRSVSWYQQTPGQGLQFLFEYFSETQRNKGNFPGRFSGRQFSNSRSEMNVSTLELGDSALYLCASSLPGGYNEQFFGPGTRLTVL.